This T cell receptor beta chain was captured by sequencing in a study of molecular identifiers for immune sequencing clone quantification. Findings of the study overall: Jurkat TCR RNA spiked in from one cell reportedly remained identifiable amid about a million naive cells. More than 98% of effector molecules, versus under 1% of naive-cell molecules, belonged to clones above 20 RNA copies.

When naive CD8 T cells were sorted, they were gated as CD8+CD4-CCR7+CD45RA+. Generation of bulk TCR libraries relied on previously described methods and listed TCR primers. TCRdb redid the calling of the PCR reads with MiXCR, one entry per CDR3 protein. The table records fewer than 350,000 distinct CDR3 sequences, about 20% of them present only once. The germline CDR1 and CDR2 sequences are MNHEY and SVGAGI. The CDR3 covers 15 residues. V lost 1 base, J lost 2 bases, and 11 bases lay in between. This clonotype was counted at least ten times. Antigen specificity is unknown. V is TRBV6-5 and J is TRBJ1-2, with unresolved D. This sequence originates from a human donor in good health. Some libraries in this study had Jurkat cell RNA spiked in. The specimen was naive CD8+ T cells from blood, with Jurkat cell RNA spiked in. Subset: FACS-sorted CD8+CD4-CCR7+CD45RA+ naive T cells. CDR3 bases: TGTGCCAGCAGTTACTTTAACAGAGCAAACTATGGCTACACCTTC. Its protein product is CASSYFNRANYGYTF.